This record concerns one T cell receptor beta chain sequence. The target antigen is unknown. These data originate in a study of cytomegalovirus exposure and HLA in healthy donors. Germline CDR1 reads ENHRY; CDR2 reads SYGVKD. Trimming removed 3 bases at V and 2 bases at J, with 9 bases between. This CDR3 is 14 amino acids long. General study results and limits: A few V segments could not be told apart, such as TRBV6-2 and TRBV6-3, and were left out.

The PCR was carried out with 60 Vbeta primers and 13 Jbeta primers. Per the original data handling: A follow-up analysis tallied 73 million or so unique TCR beta chains, roughly 11 million shared. Assay: immunoSEQ multiplex PCR; the TCRdb copy retains only in-frame clones and omits some. V and J calls and clone size follow that table, whereas D and trimming were derived from the DNA. Altogether approximately 70,000 clones are present, 74% being singletons, with the ten largest covering over 8.5%. This TCR derives from a woman aged 55-70 years in good health and CMV-seropositive. The material sequenced was PBMCs. This chain links TRBV10-3 with TRBJ2-3; D remains ambiguous. CDR3 sequence: CAISDSVVTDTQYF. The CDR3 bases are TGTGCCATCAGTGACTCGGTAGTCACAGATACGCAGTATTTT.